Presented here are 29 T cell receptor beta chains from one specimen sequenced in a study of blood T cell repertoires in COVID-19. Method: immunoSEQ multiplex PCR; TCRdb's copy keeps in-frame clones and lacks some. There are under 450,000 clones in the sample; roughly nine tenths occur only once, and more than 0.85% lies in the top ten. The source material was PBMCs or T cells enriched from blood (not recorded which). The receptors were sampled from a woman in her forties who had been exposed to COVID-19.

The chain has TRBV7-2 and TRBJ2-1; tentative D call: TRBD2 (6 bases). Germline loops: CDR1 SGHTA, CDR2 FQGNSA. This CDR3 is 15 amino acids long. V was pared by 4 bases and J by 0 bases, with 10 bases between. CDR3 bases: TGTGCCAGCAGCTCACGGGGAGGCTCCTACAATGAGCAGTTCTTC. Its translation is CASSSRGGSYNEQFF.

The rearrangement joins TRBV12-5 to TRBJ2-1; 7 bases agree with TRBD1. CDR3 size: 16 residues. Germline lookup yields CDR1 LGHNT and CDR2 FRNRAP. V trimming: 1 base; J trimming: 6 bases; junction bases outside the gene matches: 9. CDR3 sequence: CASGLATGAAPNEQFF. The DNA for the CDR3 is TGTGCTAGTGGTTTGGCCACAGGGGCCGCCCCCAATGAGCAGTTCTTC.

The chain couples TRBV24-1 to TRBJ2-2; the match to TRBD2 covers 9 bases. CDR1 is KGHDR, CDR2 SFDVKD, per germline. The CDR3 covers 17 residues. V was clipped by 5 bases and J by 0 bases; unmatched bases: 6. The CDR3, as DNA: TGTGCCACCAGTGGGATTAGCGGGAGAGCGAACACCGGGGAGCTGTTTTTT. Translation: CATSGISGRANTGELFF.

The chain couples TRBV7-2 to TRBJ1-1, with D tentatively TRBD1 (5 bases). V lost 4 bases and J lost 0, with 9 bases in between. The CDR3 has 14 residues. Germline assignment: CDR1 SGHTA and CDR2 FQGNSA. For the CDR3, the DNA is TGTGCCAGCAGCTCCGACAGCATGAACACTGAAGCTTTCTTT. Translating gives CASSSDSMNTEAFF.

This clone was seen a few times. The chain combines TRBV30 with TRBJ2-1, with no clear D. Germline CDR1 GTSNPN, CDR2 SVGIG (reference sequence). There are 12 residues in the CDR3. Deletions cut 2 bases from V and 2 bases from J, with 4 bases between. CDR3 nucleotide sequence: TGTGCCTGGAGTCCTACCTACAATGAGCAGTTCTTC. It is translated as CAWSPTYNEQFF.

V is TRBV7-2 and J is TRBJ2-3, with TRBD1 matching 10 bases. Looked up from germline, CDR1 is SGHTA and CDR2 is FQGNSA. Trimming cost V 5 bases and J 6 bases; bases outside gene matches: 8. This CDR3 is built from 15 residues. CDR3 in amino acids: CASSVRDRGRDTQYF. CDR3 coding DNA: TGTGCCAGCAGCGTCCGGGACAGGGGCAGGGATACGCAGTATTTT.

The chain is built from TRBV7-9 and TRBJ2-1; a possible D gene is TRBD1 (5 bases). The ends were cut back, 3 bases at V and 3 bases at J, with 12 bases in the middle. The CDR3 has 15 residues. The germline CDR1 and CDR2 sequences are SEHNR and FQNEAQ (reference sequence). CDR3 bases: TGTGCCAGCAGCTTTGCAGGGAAGGGCTACAATGAGCAGTTCTTC. This translates into CASSFAGKGYNEQFF.

The chain carries TRBV5-1 and TRBJ2-7; the match to TRBD2 covers 7 bases. J was trimmed by 0 bases and V by 4 bases; bases with no gene match: 7. This CDR3 is built from 15 residues. Germline V gene lookup returns CDR1 SGHRS and CDR2 YFSETQ. The CDR3: CASSPTSLDSYEQYF. The DNA for the CDR3 is TGCGCCAGCAGCCCGACTAGCCTCGACTCCTACGAGCAGTACTTC.

The sample holds a few counts of this clone. The chain links TRBV19 to TRBJ1-5; 7 bases agree with TRBD1. The CDR3 loop spans 13 amino acids. CDR1 and CDR2 from the germline V gene are LNHDA and SQIVND (reference sequence). J gave up 7 bases and V 11 bases, and 11 bases lay outside the gene matches. The CDR3 DNA is TGTGCCGCCCAAGACAGGGCAGGGCAGCCCCAGCATTTT. Protein product: CAAQDRAGQPQHF.

The chain has TRBV11-2 and TRBJ1-1; D is unresolved. The V gene's germline CDR1 is SGHAT and CDR2 FQNNGV. V dropped 5 bases and J dropped 2 bases, with 18 bases sitting between them. CDR3 length: 16 amino acids. This chain's CDR3 is CASSDIWPYKNTEAFF. The CDR3 DNA follows: TGTGCCAGCAGCGACATCTGGCCCTATAAAAACACTGAAGCTTTCTTT.

The gene calls are TRBV5-1 and TRBJ2-5; maybe TRBD2 (6 bases). V lost 3 bases, J lost 4 bases, and 7 bases lay in between. The CDR3 is 12 residues long. Germline loops: CDR1 SGHRS, CDR2 YFSETQ. CDR3 DNA sequence: TGCGCCAGCAGCTCGGGGGTAGAGACCCAGTACTTC. It encodes CASSSGVETQYF.

CDR3 in DNA: TGCGCCAGCAGCGGAGGGGAAGGCTACACCTTC. The encoded protein is CASSGGEGYTF. The chain has TRBV5-1 and TRBJ1-2; possible D gene TRBD1, 5 bases. The CDR3 is 11 residues long. CDR1 is SGHRS, CDR2 YFSETQ, per germline. Deletions cut 4 bases from V and 8 bases from J, with 9 bases between.

The chain is built from TRBV19 and TRBJ1-6; D not certain. Deletions cut 7 bases from V and 9 bases from J, with 13 bases between. This CDR3 spans 13 amino acids. Germline V CDR1 and CDR2: LNHDA, SQIVND (reference sequence). The chain's CDR3 is CASNIADLSPLHF. For the CDR3, the DNA is TGTGCCAGTAATATCGCGGATCTTTCACCCCTCCACTTT.

The V gene is TRBV5-1, the J gene TRBJ2-1; D is undetermined. Per germline, CDR1 SGHRS and CDR2 YFSETQ. Trimming left V 1 base short and J 7 bases short, with 9 bases between. The CDR3 is 13 amino acids. The chain's CDR3 is CASSLHSLNEQFF. CDR3 bases: TGCGCCAGCAGCTTGCACAGTTTGAATGAGCAGTTCTTC. The full variable domain, with the rest looked up from reference TRBV5-1 and TRBJ2-1, is KAGVTQTPRYLIKTRGQQVTLSCSPISGHRSVSWYQQTPGQGLQFLFEYFSETQRNKGNFPGRFSGRQFSNSRSEMNVSTLELGDSALYLCASSLHSLNEQFFGPGTRLTVL.

This chain joins TRBV7-2 and TRBJ2-3; 10 nucleotides match TRBD2. This CDR3 is 17 amino acids long. Germline V gives CDR1 SGHTA, CDR2 FQGNSA. The J segment lost 4 bases and the V segment lost 1 base, leaving 8 bases of the junction unmatched. This CDR3 reads CASSLVLAGEWADTQYF. The CDR3 bases are TGTGCCAGCAGCTTAGTTCTAGCGGGAGAGTGGGCAGATACGCAGTATTTT.

This clone showed up just once. This chain joins TRBV27 and TRBJ1-2; tentatively, D is TRBD1 (6 bases). V lost 1 base, J lost 1 base, and 10 bases lay in between. Germline loops: CDR1 MNHEY, CDR2 SMNVEV (reference sequence). CDR3 length: 15 amino acids. The CDR3 DNA is TGTGCCAGCAGTTTATGGTCAGGGGTTAACTATGGCTACACCTTC. Amino acids: CASSLWSGVNYGYTF.

The chain combines TRBV7-2 with TRBJ2-3, with a tentative D call TRBD2 (5 bases). CDR3 length equals 17 residues. Trimming stripped 4 bases from V and 0 bases from J, with 17 bases between. Germline-derived CDR1 and CDR2 are SGHTA and FQGNSA. CDR3 amino acids: CASSSVRRGPSTDTQYF. The CDR3 DNA reads TGTGCCAGCAGCTCCGTCCGGAGAGGGCCTAGCACAGATACGCAGTATTTT.

Regarding this clone: Within the sample, other DNA sequences also encode this same CDR3. The rearrangement joins TRBV5-1 to TRBJ2-5, with unresolved D. Germline V gene sequence: CDR1 SGHRS, CDR2 YFSETQ. The germline V and J ends were trimmed by 4 bases and 2 bases, with 3 bases remaining between them. The CDR3 loop spans 11 amino acids. The CDR3 spells CASSLQETQYF. The CDR3 nucleotides are TGCGCCAGCAGCCTGCAAGAGACCCAGTACTTC.

This clone was observed once. The CDR3 DNA is TGCGCCAGCAGCCAAGAGGTCCCAAGAGGCCTGGGGGGGGACACCATATATTTT. Translating it yields CASSQEVPRGLGGDTIYF. This chain connects TRBV4-1 to TRBJ1-3; D may be TRBD1 (5 bases). Looked up from germline, CDR1 is MGHRA and CDR2 is YSYEKL. V shed 0 bases and J shed 8 bases, with 23 bases lying between them. This CDR3 region has 18 residues.

The rearrangement joins TRBV6-5 to TRBJ2-2; 8 bases align to TRBD2. The germline V gene encodes CDR1 MNHEY and CDR2 SVGAGI. The CDR3 has 15 residues. With V trimmed by 10 bases and J by 0 bases, 7 bases remained unmatched. CDR3 region: CANQKLAANTGELFF. The CDR3 DNA reads TGTGCCAACCAAAAACTAGCGGCGAACACCGGGGAGCTGTTTTTT.

The CDR3, as DNA: TGTGCCAGCAGCGTAGAGGGCGGGACTGGAAACACCATATATTTT. Translated, it gives CASSVEGGTGNTIYF. The chain links TRBV9 to TRBJ1-3; D not certain. The ends were cut back, 0 bases at V and 2 bases at J, with 9 bases in the middle. Germline V lookup: CDR1 SGDLS, CDR2 YYNGEE. The CDR3 is 15 amino acids.

The CDR3 sequence: CASRGLAGAYGELFF. The CDR3, as DNA: TGTGCCAGTAGGGGCCTAGCGGGGGCTTACGGGGAGCTGTTTTTT. The rearrangement uses TRBV19 and TRBJ2-2; 10 bases are a match to TRBD2. Trimming took 6 bases from V and 7 from J; bases not matched to a gene: 8. The CDR3 length is 15 residues. The germline V gene has CDR1 LNHDA and CDR2 SQIVND (reference sequence).

J is TRBJ1-2 and V is TRBV27; 8 bases align to TRBD1. Germline CDR1 reads MNHEY; CDR2 reads SMNVEV (reference sequence). V lost 4 bases to trimming and J lost 3 bases; unmatched junction nucleotides: 7. The CDR3 runs 15 residues. The CDR3 DNA is TGTGCCAGCAGTTCCGCGACAGGGGAACACTATGGCTACACCTTC. Residues: CASSSATGEHYGYTF.

V gene TRBV29-1 combines with J gene TRBJ2-1; TRBD1 aligns across 8 bases. Germline loops: CDR1 SQVTM, CDR2 ANQGSEA. After removal of 0 bases from V and 10 bases from J, the junction contained 11 bases not matched to a gene. The CDR3 extends over 15 amino acids. The CDR3: CSVEDLDRAPGEQFF. For the CDR3, the DNA is TGCAGCGTTGAAGATCTGGACAGGGCTCCGGGGGAGCAGTTCTTC.

The CDR3 loop reads CSVRWTGRDQPQHF. CDR3 bases: TGCAGCGTCCGCTGGACAGGACGAGATCAGCCCCAGCATTTT. This sequence joins TRBV29-1 and TRBJ1-5, with 7 bases matching TRBD1. The CDR3 totals 14 residues. Germline CDR1 SQVTM, CDR2 ANQGSEA. Trimming took 6 bases from V and 5 from J; bases not matched to a gene: 10. Full variable domain (rest looked up from reference TRBV29-1 and TRBJ1-5): SAVISQKPSRDICQRGTSLTIQCQVDSQVTMMFWYRQQPGQSLTLIATANQGSEATYESGFVIDKFPISRPNLTFSTLTVSNMSPEDSSIYLCSVRWTGRDQPQHFGDGTRLSIL.

This chain connects TRBV10-3 to TRBJ2-7; the match to TRBD2 covers 7 bases. Looked up from germline, CDR1 is ENHRY and CDR2 is SYGVKD. The CDR3 consists of 13 residues. J was trimmed by 5 bases and V by 7 bases; bases with no gene match: 8. The CDR3 DNA reads as TGTGCCATCACCGGGACTACTTCGGACGAGCAGTACTTC. Translated: CAITGTTSDEQYF.

The V gene is TRBV7-2, the J gene TRBJ1-5; unclear D gene. This CDR3 region has 13 residues. Germline loops: CDR1 SGHTA, CDR2 FQGNSA. Trimming stripped 4 bases from V and 4 bases from J, with 8 bases between. The CDR3 DNA sequence: TGTGCCAGCAGCTCCCAGGTGAATCAGCCCCAGCATTTT. Translated: CASSSQVNQPQHF. Supplemented by reference TRBV7-2 and TRBJ1-5, the full variable domain reads GAGVSQSPSNKVTEKGKDVELRCDPISGHTALYWYRQSLGQGLEFLIYFQGNSAPDKSGLPSDRFSAERTGGSVSTLTIQRTQQEDSAVYLCASSSQVNQPQHFGDGTRLSIL.

The rearrangement joins TRBV4-1 to TRBJ1-2; D not certain. Trimming pared 3 bases from V and 4 bases from J, leaving 15 bases between. The germline CDR1 and CDR2 sequences are MGHRA and YSYEKL. The CDR3 is 15 residues long. The CDR3 DNA sequence: TGCGCCAGCAGCCAGAGGAGCTCGGATGGCTATGGCTACACCTTC. This translates into CASSQRSSDGYGYTF.

This chain links TRBV19 with TRBJ1-2; 7 bases fit TRBD1. The CDR3 spans 14 residues. Germline trimming cut 7 bases from V and 8 bases from J; bases unmatched to any gene: 13. Per germline, CDR1 LNHDA and CDR2 SQIVND (reference sequence). CDR3 bases: TGTGCCAGTACCTCCCGACAGGGCGTTGGGGGCTACACCTTC. Its protein product is CASTSRQGVGGYTF.